This TCR beta chain was identified in a study of cytomegalovirus exposure and HLA in healthy donors. In its sample, this clone was seen a few times. Trimming cost V 3 bases and J 6 bases; bases outside gene matches: 9. Germline assignment: CDR1 KGHSH and CDR2 LQKENI. This CDR3 comprises 15 residues. PCR employed 60 Vbeta and 13 Jbeta primers. Here immunoSEQ multiplex PCR was the method, and the copy in TCRdb shows in-frame clones only, minus some. Of roughly 71,000 clones detected, approximately 60% appear once; the ten largest clones hold about 3%. J is TRBJ1-1 and V is TRBV18, with 8 bases that match TRBD1. Material: PBMCs. The receptor was isolated from a man aged 30-40 years in good health and CMV-seronegative. The CDR3 region has the DNA TGTGCCAGCTCACCTGTAGGACAGGGTGTAGCTGAAGCTTTCTTT. It is translated as CASSPVGQGVAEAFF.